The rows below give T cell receptor beta chains drawn from one sample of a study of molecular identifiers for immune sequencing clone quantification. MiXCR, run by TCRdb on the PCR reads, gives a single entry per CDR3 protein. The sample lists fewer than 350,000 distinct CDR3 sequences; about a fifth were seen once. Sequencing input: naive CD8+ T cells from blood, with Jurkat cell RNA spiked in. These receptor sequences come from a human donor in good health. Some libraries in this study had Jurkat cell RNA spiked in. CDR3s include the opening cysteine and the closing phenylalanine or tryptophan. The D gene is left open where the match is weak. Clone sizes are given selectively: once, few, many, or a class where the clone is expanded.

CASTASGPSYEQYF	TGTGCCAGCACTGCGTCTGGACCGAGTTACGAGCAGTACTTC	many	NA	14	TRBV7-9	TRBJ2-7
CASSEVYRGGQPQHF	TGTGCCAGCAGTGAAGTCTACAGGGGCGGTCAGCCCCAGCATTTT	few	TRBD1	15	TRBV12-3/TRBV12-4	TRBJ1-5
CASSAIGGTIYEQYF	TGCGCCAGCAGTGCAATCGGGGGTACTATCTACGAGCAGTACTTC	many	NA	15	TRBV5-1	TRBJ2-7
CAIAQVSYEQYF	TGTGCCATTGCACAGGTGTCCTACGAGCAGTACTTC	NA	NA	12	TRBV10-3	TRBJ2-7
CASSLVGAAEAFF	TGTGCCAGCAGCTTAGTTGGGGCGGCTGAAGCTTTCTTT	many	NA	13	TRBV5-6	TRBJ1-1
CASTRAGLGQYF	TGTGCCAGCACCCGCGCAGGGTTAGGGCAGTACTTC	many	NA	12	TRBV7-9	TRBJ2-7
CASSPFGTSGTDTQYF	TGTGCCAGCAGTCCGTTCGGGACTAGCGGCACAGATACGCAGTATTTT	few	TRBD2	16	TRBV28	TRBJ2-3
CASSLALFSGANVLTF	TGCGCCAGCAGCTTGGCCCTGTTCTCTGGGGCCAACGTCCTGACTTTC	few	NA	16	TRBV5-1	TRBJ2-6
CATSPGRNYGYTF	TGTGCCACCAGTCCCGGACGGAACTATGGCTACACCTTC	few	NA	13	TRBV24-1	TRBJ1-2
CSVRTSNTEAFF	TGCAGCGTCCGGACCTCGAACACTGAAGCTTTCTTT	many	NA	12	TRBV29-1	TRBJ1-1